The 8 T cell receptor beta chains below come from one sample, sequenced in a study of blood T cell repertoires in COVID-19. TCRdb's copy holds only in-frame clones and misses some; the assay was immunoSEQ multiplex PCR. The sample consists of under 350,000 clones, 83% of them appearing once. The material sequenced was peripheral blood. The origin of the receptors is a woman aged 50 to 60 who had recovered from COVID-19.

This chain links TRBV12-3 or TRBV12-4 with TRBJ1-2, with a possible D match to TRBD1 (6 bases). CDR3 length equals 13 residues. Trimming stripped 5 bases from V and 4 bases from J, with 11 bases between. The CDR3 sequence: CASSPTGPYGYTF. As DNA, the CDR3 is TGTGCCAGCAGTCCGACAGGCCCCTATGGCTACACCTTC.

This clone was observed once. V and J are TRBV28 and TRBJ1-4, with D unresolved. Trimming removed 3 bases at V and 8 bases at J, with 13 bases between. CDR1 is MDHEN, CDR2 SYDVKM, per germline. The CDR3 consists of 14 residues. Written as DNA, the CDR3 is TGTGCCAGCAGTTTTCTTTCGGGGAAGGAAAAACTGTTTTTT. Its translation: CASSFLSGKEKLFF.

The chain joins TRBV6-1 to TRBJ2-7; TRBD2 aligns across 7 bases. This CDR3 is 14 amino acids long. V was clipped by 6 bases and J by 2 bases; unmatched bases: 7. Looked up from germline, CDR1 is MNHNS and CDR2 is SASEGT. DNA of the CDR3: TGTGCCAGCAGCCAAGCGGGGATAACCTACGAGCAGTACTTC. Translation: CASSQAGITYEQYF.

The CDR3 nucleotides are TGTGCCAGCAGTTTAGGAGGGATCTATGGCTACACCTTC. Its protein product is CASSLGGIYGYTF. The chain combines TRBV28 with TRBJ1-2, with D uncertain. CDR1 and CDR2 (germline): MDHEN, SYDVKM. The CDR3 is made up of 13 amino acids. V was trimmed by 2 bases and J by 4 bases, leaving 8 bases between them.

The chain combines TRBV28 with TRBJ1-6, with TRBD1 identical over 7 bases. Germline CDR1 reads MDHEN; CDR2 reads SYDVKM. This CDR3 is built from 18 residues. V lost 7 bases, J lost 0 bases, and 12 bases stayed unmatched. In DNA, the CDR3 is TGTGCCAGCACCACGACAGGGCTTTTTAGCTCCTATAATTCACCCCTCCACTTT. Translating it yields CASTTTGLFSSYNSPLHF. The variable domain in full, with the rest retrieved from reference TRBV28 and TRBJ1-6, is DVKVTQSSRYLVKRTGEKVFLECVQDMDHENMFWYRQDPGLGLRLIYFSYDVKMKEKGDIPEGYSVSREKKERFSLILESASTNQTSMYLCASTTTGLFSSYNSPLHFGNGTRLTVT.

The CDR3 protein is CASSGLGPKEGYTF. The DNA of the CDR3 is TGTGCCAGCAGCGGTTTGGGGCCAAAGGAGGGCTACACCTTC. The chain carries TRBV6-5 and TRBJ1-2, with D maybe TRBD1 (5 bases). The V gene's germline CDR1 is MNHEY and CDR2 SVGAGI. The germline V and J ends were trimmed by 6 bases and 8 bases, with 19 bases remaining between them. The CDR3 is 14 amino acids.

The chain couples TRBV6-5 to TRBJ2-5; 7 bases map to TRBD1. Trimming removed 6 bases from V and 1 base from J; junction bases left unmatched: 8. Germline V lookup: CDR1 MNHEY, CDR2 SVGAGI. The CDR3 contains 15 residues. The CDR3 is CASSPRQGPQETQYF. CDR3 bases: TGTGCCAGCAGCCCCAGACAGGGCCCCCAAGAGACCCAGTACTTC.

This chain's CDR3 is CASSPSWAWNTEAFF. For the CDR3, the DNA is TGTGCCAGCTCACCATCTTGGGCGTGGAACACTGAAGCTTTCTTT. The chain couples TRBV18 to TRBJ1-1; unclear D gene. Germline CDR1 KGHSH, CDR2 LQKENI. Trimming removed 2 bases from V and 1 base from J, with 11 bases in between. This CDR3 is built from 15 residues.